The rows below give T cell receptor beta chains drawn from one sample of a study of blood T cell repertoires in COVID-19. Here immunoSEQ multiplex PCR was the method, and the copy in TCRdb shows in-frame clones only, minus some. The sample has more than 35,000 clones, around 90% seen once. The specimen was peripheral blood. Every receptor here comes from a man aged 55 to 69 with acute or convalescent COVID-19. Each CDR3 is given with its conserved first and last residue. A D gene is named only where the DNA matches it firmly. Clone size is stated in some rows and not others, as once, few, many or a class when expanded.

TRBV10-3	few	TRBJ1-1	NA	TGTGCCATCAGGGGAGAGGGCCTACCGGGGATGAACACTGAAGCTTTCTTT	CAIRGEGLPGMNTEAFF
TRBV15	few	TRBJ1-3	NA	TGTGCCACCAGCGTCGGTTTTTTGTGGAACACCATATATTTT	CATSVGFLWNTIYF
TRBV5-1	NA	TRBJ1-1	NA	TGCGCCAGCAGCTTGGTTCAGTCCCTCTACACTGAAGCTTTCTTT	CASSLVQSLYTEAFF
TRBV28	NA	TRBJ2-1	NA	TGTGCCAGCAGCCCTTCGTTGGCCCCCTACAATGAGCAGTTCTTC	CASSPSLAPYNEQFF
TRBV7-6	few	TRBJ1-5	TRBD1	TGTGCCAGCAGCTTACAGCCTGCGGGCAGGGGGGACAATCAGCCCCAGCATTTT	CASSLQPAGRGDNQPQHF
TRBV6-1	NA	TRBJ1-1	NA	TGTGCCAGCAGTGAAGTGGGGGGCACTGAAGCTTTCTTT	CASSEVGGTEAFF
TRBV29-1	NA	TRBJ2-1	NA	TGCAGCGCCGCCCTGGACAGCAGCTCCTACAATGAGCAGTTCTTC	CSAALDSSSYNEQFF
TRBV3-1/TRBV3-2	NA	TRBJ1-5	NA	TGTGCCAGCAGCCCACGTATCGGGGAGCAGCATTTT	CASSPRIGEQHF
TRBV6-5	NA	TRBJ1-4	TRBD1	TGTGCCAGCAGCTCCCGTGGGACAGCTAATGAAAAACTGTTTTTT	CASSSRGTANEKLFF
TRBV10-3	NA	TRBJ2-1	NA	TGTGCCATCAGTCCTCAAGTAGCGCGCTCCTACAATGAGCAGTTCTTC	CAISPQVARSYNEQFF
TRBV5-1	NA	TRBJ2-6	NA	TGCGCCAGCAGCTTGGGACAGAGTTTCTCTGGGGCCAACGTCCTGACTTTC	CASSLGQSFSGANVLTF
TRBV3-1/TRBV3-2	NA	TRBJ2-2	TRBD2	TGTGCCAGCAGGTCGGGGGGGCTCGACACCGGGGAGCTGTTTTTT	CASRSGGLDTGELFF
TRBV19	NA	TRBJ1-2	NA	TGTGCCAGTATGGGCGGGAGAATTAACTATGGCTACACCTTC	CASMGGRINYGYTF
TRBV5-1	NA	TRBJ1-4	TRBD1	TGCGCCAGCCGACTTGCCCCACAGGGGGCGGGGGAAAAACTGTTTTTT	CASRLAPQGAGEKLFF
TRBV5-1	NA	TRBJ2-7	TRBD1	TGCGCCAGCAGCTTGTCTAATCCTCAATACAGGGGGAGGGAGCAGTACTTC	CASSLSNPQYRGREQYF
TRBV7-6	few	TRBJ2-2	TRBD2	TGTGCCAGCAGCTTAGGCTGGACTAGCGGGAGCCCACAACACACCGGGGAGCTGTTTTTT	CASSLGWTSGSPQHTGELFF
TRBV6-5	once	TRBJ1-1	NA	TGTGCCAGCAGTTACCGCCGACAGTCATACGATGAAGCTTTCTTT	CASSYRRQSYDEAFF
TRBV19	once	TRBJ2-6	NA	TGTGCCAGTAGTGTCGACAGTTTCGGGGCCAACGTCCTGACTTTC	CASSVDSFGANVLTF
TRBV19	NA	TRBJ1-5	NA	TGTGCCAGTCAGCGAAGTAGTGGGCCCCAGCATTTT	CASQRSSGPQHF
TRBV28	NA	TRBJ2-7	TRBD2	TGTGCCAGCTGTGGACTAGTCTCTTCCGAGCAGTACTTC	CASCGLVSSEQYF
TRBV28	NA	TRBJ1-1	TRBD1	TGTGCCACAACGGGGTCAGGGGGCATAACTGAAGCTTTCTTT	CATTGSGGITEAFF
TRBV4-1	NA	TRBJ1-4	TRBD1	TGCGCCAGCAGCCAAATTTTTTTCGCCGGGACAGGTCCTAATGAAAAACTGTTTTTT	CASSQIFFAGTGPNEKLFF
TRBV5-1	NA	TRBJ2-7	NA	TGCGCCAGCAGCTTGGAGAGACAGAACGAGCAGTACTTC	CASSLERQNEQYF
TRBV9	NA	TRBJ1-1	NA	TGTGCCAGCAGCACCCTCCCCGGGTGGGAAGCTTTCTTT	CASSTLPGWEAFF
TRBV19	NA	TRBJ1-1	NA	TGTGCCAGTAGTATGACTCTACGGAGCACTGAAGCTTTCTTT	CASSMTLRSTEAFF